Below, 8 T cell receptor beta chains from the same sample are listed, as sequenced in a study of CXCR3-negative and CXCR3-positive naive CD8 T cells. 5' RACE that incorporated UMI labels was used to prepare the TRB cDNA libraries. TCRdb reprocessed the 5' RACE reads; each CDR3 protein has one entry and no DNA is given. The sample table includes about 43,000 distinct CDR3 sequences. The sequencing input was memory CD8+ T cells from blood. The receptors come from a human donor in good health. Some clones in this sample may be carry-over from other donors' samples.

CDR3 loop: CASSQDRQGEYYGYTF. The chain couples TRBV4-3 to TRBJ1-2; as DNA is missing, the TRBD1 call by TCRdb cannot be tested. Germline values: CDR1 LGHNA, CDR2 YSLEER. The CDR3 is 16 amino acids.

The rearrangement links TRBV11-3 to TRBJ2-7; the D call from TCRdb, TRBD2, cannot be confirmed without DNA. Germline assignment: CDR1 SGHNT and CDR2 YENEEA. CDR3 length equals 15 residues. CDR3 loop: CASSELGGEDYEQYF.

The chain recombines TRBV7-2 with TRBJ2-7; checking the TCRdb D call of TRBD1 is not possible without DNA. Germline CDR1 SGHTA, CDR2 FQGNSA. The CDR3 sequence is 14 residues long. This CDR3 reads CASSAEGTGQEQYF.

This chain connects TRBV7-9 to TRBJ1-2; TCRdb lists TRBD1, though no DNA is available to test this call. This CDR3 is built from 18 residues. Germline assignment: CDR1 SEHNR and CDR2 FQNEAQ (reference sequence). The CDR3 spells CASSLGAEDRGRGHGYTF.

The V and J genes are TRBV25-1 and TRBJ1-1; no DNA is available, so the TRBD1 call from TCRdb remains unchecked. The CDR3 loop spans 13 amino acids. Germline CDR1 is MGHDK and CDR2 is SYGVNS. The CDR3 here is CASSAGANTEAFF. Based on the CDR3 plus reference TRBV25-1 and TRBJ1-1, the full variable domain is EADIYQTPRYLVIGTGKKITLECSQTMGHDKMYWYQQDPGMELHLIHYSYGVNSTEKGDLSSESTVSRIRTEHFPLTLESARPSHTSQYLCASSAGANTEAFFGQGTRLTVV.

The chain joins TRBV20-1 to TRBJ1-5. Germline CDR1 is DFQATT and CDR2 is SNEGSKA (reference sequence). The length of the CDR3 is 14 residues. CDR3 region: CSARDLEGYQPQHF.

The chain links TRBV6-2 or TRBV6-3 to TRBJ1-1; TCRdb designates TRBD1, a call that cannot be tested without DNA. The CDR3 loop spans 17 amino acids. From germline, CDR1 is MNHEY and CDR2 SVGEGT. The CDR3 sequence is CASSYGTGFGSDTEAFF.

The chain employs TRBV29-1 and TRBJ1-1; lacking DNA, the TRBD1 call made by TCRdb goes unchecked. CDR1 and CDR2 from the germline V gene are SQVTM and ANQGSEA. This CDR3 comprises 13 residues. CDR3 region: CSVLHLSTGEAFF.